A selection of T cell receptor beta chains follows, all from one sample in a study of blood T cell repertoires in COVID-19. Assay: immunoSEQ multiplex PCR; the TCRdb copy retains only in-frame clones and omits some. Of around 99,000 clones in the sample, over 60% are singletons; the top ten hold 4.3%. Specimen: peripheral blood. All receptors derive from a man in his sixties or seventies with acute or convalescent COVID-19. Both conserved end residues are part of each CDR3.

j_gene,v_gene,CDR3aa
TRBJ1-6,TRBV6-5,CASSSQQGAVSPLHF
TRBJ2-3,TRBV29-1,CSAGEDTQYF
TRBJ2-2,TRBV2,CASSEGTRDAGELFF
TRBJ2-1,TRBV7-3,CASSFGEWNEQFF
TRBJ1-2,TRBV25-1,CASSYDKYGYTF
TRBJ2-2,TRBV7-9,CASSLTGGDTGELFF
TRBJ2-2,TRBV10-2,CASTRTSVNTGELFF
TRBJ2-2,TRBV7-2,CASSPDRGRGNTGELFF
TRBJ1-2,TRBV19,CASSIISLEGYTF
TRBJ2-3,TRBV3-1/TRBV3-2,CASSQLPERGDTQYF
TRBJ2-2,TRBV6-2/TRBV6-3,CASSLGGPTGELFF
TRBJ2-5,TRBV7-9,CASGLAGGMETQYF
TRBJ2-1,TRBV2,CASSEAPAAYNEQFF
TRBJ1-2,TRBV4-2,CASRETGLDYGYTF
TRBJ1-5,TRBV12-5,CASGLGQGRGQPQHF
TRBJ1-1,TRBV10-3,CAIRGTGDTEAFF
TRBJ2-3,TRBV11-2,CASSFTGTGGTDTQYF
TRBJ2-1,TRBV6-6,CASSARTDNEQFF
TRBJ1-1,TRBV19,CASLRFFPLEAFF